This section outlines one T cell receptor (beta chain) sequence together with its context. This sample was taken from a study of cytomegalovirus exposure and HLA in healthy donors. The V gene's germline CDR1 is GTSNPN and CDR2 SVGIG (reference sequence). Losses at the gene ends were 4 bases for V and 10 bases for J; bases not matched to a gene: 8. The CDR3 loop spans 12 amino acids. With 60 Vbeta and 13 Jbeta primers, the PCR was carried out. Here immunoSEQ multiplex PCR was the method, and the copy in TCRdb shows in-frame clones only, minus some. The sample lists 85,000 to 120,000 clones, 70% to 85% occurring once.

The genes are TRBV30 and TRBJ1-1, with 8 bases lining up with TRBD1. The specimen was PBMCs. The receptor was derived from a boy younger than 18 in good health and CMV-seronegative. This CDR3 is CAWTGGKDRAFF. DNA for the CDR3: TGTGCCTGGACAGGGGGCAAGGATCGAGCTTTCTTT.